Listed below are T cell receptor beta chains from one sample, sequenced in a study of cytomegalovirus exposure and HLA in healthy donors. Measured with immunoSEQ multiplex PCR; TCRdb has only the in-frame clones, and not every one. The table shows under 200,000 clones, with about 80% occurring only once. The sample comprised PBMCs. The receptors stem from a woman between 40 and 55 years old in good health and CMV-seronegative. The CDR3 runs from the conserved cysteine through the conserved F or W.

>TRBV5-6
CASSEGGGGQPQHF
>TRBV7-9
CASSSGSSYEQYF
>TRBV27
CASSFERVENSPLHF
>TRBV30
CAWARGWNYGYTF
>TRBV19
CASSIWGQANEQFF
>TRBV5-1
CASSALAGGETQYF
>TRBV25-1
CASSATYRNTEAFF
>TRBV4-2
CASSQASPGLAGDTQYF
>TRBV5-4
CASSRRDSSNYGYTF
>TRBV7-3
CASSPRLAGGYNEQFF
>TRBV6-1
CASNDRGREKLFF
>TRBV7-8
CASSATGGVGSYNEQFF
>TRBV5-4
CASNLGETEAFF
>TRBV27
CASRRSLLGGTEAFF
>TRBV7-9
CASSLAQLAGGEQFF
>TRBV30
CAWRARDRGLSAEKLFF
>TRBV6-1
CASTRTGGKGEAFF
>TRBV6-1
CASGLVGRGEQFF
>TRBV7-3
CASSASGGSYEQYF
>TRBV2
CASRFGAGGFNQPQHF
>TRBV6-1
CASSSNRDRAHEQFF
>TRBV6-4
CASSDRDTETQYF
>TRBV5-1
CASSTRNTEAFF
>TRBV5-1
CASKPGGFHEQYF
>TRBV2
CASSYTGTGGRGEKLFF
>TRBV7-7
CASSSTGVGSTGELFF
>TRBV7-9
CASSFAQGGSPLHF
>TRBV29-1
CSVGGTSGRYTQYF
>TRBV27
CASSRSRSGRSSPNSPLHF
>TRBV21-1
CASSKTGGRDTQYF
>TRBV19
CASSITGVGSGELFF
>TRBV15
CATSRVRGAYEQYF
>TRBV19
CASSEGGGQPQHF
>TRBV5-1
CASSAGTLTEAFF
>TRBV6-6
CASSYVRGPEQYF
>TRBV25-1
CASSDERRYGYTF
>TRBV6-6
CASSYPGTAFYGYTF
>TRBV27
CASSTQGTGKETQYF
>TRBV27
CASTNLDSPLHF
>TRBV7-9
CASSVRGYNEQFF
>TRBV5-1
CASSLVGSSGGPYNEQFF
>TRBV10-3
CAISWGQVNTEAFF
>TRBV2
CASSEVFRGNYGYTF